This T cell receptor beta chain appears in the sequencing data of a study of blood T cell repertoires in COVID-19. This CDR3 is 13 amino acids long. Germline lookup yields CDR1 WNHNN and CDR2 SYGVQD (reference sequence). Trimming took off 0 bases at V and 8 bases at J, with 10 bases between the two ends. Clones were read by immunoSEQ multiplex PCR, and TCRdb kept only the in-frame ones, dropping some. The table includes tens of thousands of clones, around 86% detected once. Seattle enrolled patients during active infection and tracked them longitudinally. The source is a woman older than 75 with COVID-19, enrolled during active disease. The sample consisted of peripheral blood. The chain uses TRBV10-1 and TRBJ1-2; D is unresolved. The CDR3: CASSESSRSGYTF. The CDR3 DNA reads as TGCGCCAGCAGTGAGTCGAGCCGGTCGGGCTACACCTTC.